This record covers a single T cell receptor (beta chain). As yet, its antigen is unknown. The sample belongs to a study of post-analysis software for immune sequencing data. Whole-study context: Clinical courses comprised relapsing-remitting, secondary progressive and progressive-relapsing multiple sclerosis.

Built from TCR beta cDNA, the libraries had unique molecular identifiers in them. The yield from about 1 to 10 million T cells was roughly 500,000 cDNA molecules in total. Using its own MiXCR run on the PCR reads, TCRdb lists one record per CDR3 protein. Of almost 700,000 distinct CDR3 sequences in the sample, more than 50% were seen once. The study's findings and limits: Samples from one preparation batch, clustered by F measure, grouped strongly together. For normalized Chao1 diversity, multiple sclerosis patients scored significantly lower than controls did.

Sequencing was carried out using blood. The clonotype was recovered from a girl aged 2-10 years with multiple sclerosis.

CDR3 DNA: TGTGCCAGCACCATCGACAGGGAGGCAGGTGGCTACACCTTC. Translating gives CASTIDREAGGYTF. V is TRBV7-8 and J is TRBJ1-2; 7 bases agree with TRBD1. The V gene end was trimmed by 7 bases and the J gene end by 7 bases; junction bases not matched to a gene: 12. Germline V CDR1 and CDR2: SGHVS, FQNEAQ. CDR3 length: 14 amino acids. Variable domain in full (rest from reference TRBV7-8 and TRBJ1-2): GAGVSQSPRYKVAKRGQDVALRCDPISGHVSLFWYQQALGQGPEFLTYFQNEAQLDKSGLPSDRFFAERPEGSVSTLKIQRTQQEDSAVYLCASTIDREAGGYTFGSGTRLTVV.